This T cell receptor (beta chain) was sequenced for a study of T cells in Graves' hyperthyroidism and ophthalmopathy. Findings of the study overall: The blood repertoire included most of the expanded thyroid clonotypes above 0.001.

This clonotype was detected many times. Antigen: not known. PBMCs were sourced from roughly 10 ml fresh peripheral blood. CDR1 is LGHNT and CDR2 is FRNRAP in the germline V gene. The CDR3 contains 13 residues. Trimming took off 0 bases at V and 12 bases at J, with 12 bases between the two ends. Using RNA transcripts as the source, TCR beta CDR3 regions were amplified. The TCR CDR3 first-round RT-PCR relied on the HTBI primer set. One entry per CDR3 protein, called by TCRdb with MiXCR from the multiplex PCR reads. This table holds 550,000 to 600,000 distinct CDR3 sequences, 12% to 15% found once. This TCR was recovered from a woman in her late teens or twenties with Graves' ophthalmopathy. The sequencing sample was made of blood. The chain uses TRBV12-5 and TRBJ2-1; weak D call: TRBD2 (5 bases). CDR3 region: CASGLVGSGGQFF. The CDR3 nucleotides read TGTGCTAGTGGTTTGGTAGGCAGCGGTGGGCAGTTCTTC.